Detailed here is one TCR beta chain. The target antigen is unknown. CDR3 length: 15 residues. CDR1 and CDR2 (germline): MNHEY, SVGAGI. Deletions cut 0 bases from V and 0 bases from J, with 6 bases between. A multiplex PCR was run with 60 Vbeta primers and 13 Jbeta primers. Sequenced by immunoSEQ multiplex PCR; TCRdb stores in-frame clones only, minus some. The data contain roughly 130,000 clones, 80% to 90% of them singletons. This specimen belongs to a study of cytomegalovirus exposure and HLA in healthy donors. Looking at the study overall: Inside one of the first data releases sat 75 million to 100 million unique TCRs taken from HLA-typed donors. Study results and limitations: Under in vitro conditions, three CMV-associated chains were confirmed as specific for CMV antigens. Follow-up analysis later connected one missense variant in DCLRE1C with trimming of TCR beta V- and J-genes. In terms of immune exposure information, only CMV serostatus was available.

The TCR originated in a woman aged 18 to 35 in good health and CMV-seropositive. The V gene is TRBV6-5, the J gene TRBJ1-3; D gene uncertain. Sequencing was done on a sample of PBMCs. The CDR3 nucleotides are TGTGCCAGCAGTTACTCGGAGAACTCTGGAAACACCATATATTTT. Translating it yields CASSYSENSGNTIYF.